This TCR beta chain was sequenced during a study of blood T cells in healthy people across ages. The authors ran a second PCR of 7 to 11 cycles using a sample-barcoded 5' primer and a J-beta primer mix. TCRdb recomputed calls from the 5' RACE reads with MiXCR, one row per CDR3 protein. This repertoire shows 1.5 million to 2 million distinct CDR3 sequences, approximately 39% found once; its top ten account for roughly 23%. Comments on this clonotype: At one boundary the junction diverges from the germline segment, which might be a read error.

Germline V CDR1 and CDR2: ENHRY, SYGVKD. CDR3 length: 16 amino acids. The source of this sequence is a human donor in good health. J is TRBJ2-3 and V is TRBV10-3; possibly TRBD1 for D (6 bases). The sample consisted of blood. The CDR3 DNA reads TGTGCCGTCAGTGAGTCGAGAGGGGGAGCGACAGATACGCAGTATTTT. Its protein is CAVSESRGGATDTQYF.